This T cell receptor beta chain was captured in a study of T-cell reconstitution after alpha-beta-depleted transplantation in children. Notes on this clonotype: Its antigen is not known.

This CDR3 contains 12 residues. Germline CDR1 reads DFQATT; CDR2 reads SNEGSKA (reference sequence). With 6 bases removed from V and 4 bases from J, the gap between germline ends came to 10 bases. Unique molecular identifiers were incorporated into the prepared TCRbeta library. TCRdb redid the calling of the PCR reads with MiXCR, one entry per CDR3 protein. The data hold around 500,000 distinct CDR3 sequences, with around 23% observed a single time. Study results and caveats: Approximately two months post-transplant, alpha-beta T cells reportedly originated from several hundred expanded graft clones. T-cell counts and diversity were attributed mostly to newly produced T cells one year after transplant. High day-60 TCRbeta diversity in some patients came from surviving recipient T cells and thymic progenitors.

The sample in question was PBMCs, mostly from graft donor cells, obtained 360 days after TCRalphabeta/CD19-depleted stem cell transplant. This TCR came from a boy under three years old who had a stem cell transplant for acute myeloid leukemia, so the T cells may come from the graft donor. This sequence joins TRBV20-1 and TRBJ1-5; no firm D call. Here the CDR3 DNA reads TGCAGTGCGTTTGACGGGAATCAGCCCCAGCATTTT. This translates into CSAFDGNQPQHF.